The 30 T cell receptor beta chains presented below share a single source sample, sequenced in a study of T cells in tumors after PD-1 blockade. Measured with immunoSEQ multiplex PCR; TCRdb has only the in-frame clones, and not every one. The sample holds about 5,800 clones, roughly 80% seen once. The sequenced sample was PBMCs, obtained after anti-PD-1 therapy. The receptors were gathered from a human donor with advanced basal cell or squamous cell carcinoma (not recorded which).

This chain connects TRBV30 to TRBJ2-7; 7 nucleotides agree with TRBD2. After removal of 4 bases from V and 3 bases from J, the junction contained 3 bases not matched to a gene. This CDR3 is built from 12 residues. Germline-derived CDR1 and CDR2 are GTSNPN and SVGIG (reference sequence). The CDR3 spells CAWTSGYYEQYF. CDR3 coding DNA: TGTGCCTGGACTAGCGGCTACTACGAGCAGTACTTC.

This chain uses TRBV7-2 with TRBJ1-5; TRBD1 might be the D (5 bases). This CDR3 is built from 16 residues. In germline, CDR1 is SGHTA, CDR2 FQGNSA. V dropped 1 base and J dropped 4 bases, with 14 bases sitting between them. The CDR3 DNA sequence: TGTGCCAGCAGCTTAGATTCGGGGGGGATGAATCAGCCCCAGCATTTT. Translation gives CASSLDSGGMNQPQHF.

This rearrangement joins TRBV21-1 to TRBJ1-6. TRBV21-1 is a pseudogene. The CDR3 contains 13 residues. CDR3 in amino acids: CASRGPRNSPLHF. CDR3 coding DNA: TGTGCCAGCCGGGGACCGAGGAATTCACCCCTCCACTTT.

The chain combines TRBV5-4 with TRBJ2-7, with TRBD1 as a possible D gene (5 bases). The CDR3 extends over 14 amino acids. Germline CDR1 is SGHNT and CDR2 is YYREEE (reference sequence). Trimming removed 4 bases from V and 3 bases from J, with 14 bases in between. CDR3 amino acids: CASSLGGHFYEQYF. The CDR3 DNA follows: TGTGCCAGCAGCCTGGGCGGACACTTCTACGAGCAGTACTTC.

The chain joins TRBV6-4 to TRBJ1-6; maybe TRBD1 (6 bases). V lost 6 bases to trimming and J lost 0 bases, with 12 bases between them. The CDR3 contains 16 residues. CDR1 MRHNA and CDR2 SNTAGT come from the germline V gene. CDR3: CASRGGGGSYNSPLHF. CDR3 sequence (DNA): TGTGCCAGCAGGGGAGGGGGGGGCTCCTATAATTCACCCCTCCACTTT.

This clone was detected only once. This sequence joins TRBV6-2 or TRBV6-3 and TRBJ2-6; D unresolved. V shed 5 bases and J shed 7 bases, with 15 bases lying between them. Germline-derived CDR1 and CDR2 are MNHEY and SVGEGT. This CDR3 region has 15 residues. This chain's CDR3 is CASSTPEGRANVLTF. In nucleotides, the CDR3 is TGTGCCAGCAGTACCCCGGAAGGGCGAGCCAACGTCCTGACTTTC.

This clone has a handful of counts. This rearrangement joins TRBV5-1 to TRBJ1-1; 9 nucleotides align to TRBD1. The germline V gene encodes CDR1 SGHRS and CDR2 YFSETQ. The CDR3 totals 13 residues. Unmatched junction bases numbered 0, after V lost 3 bases and J lost 3 bases. The CDR3 nucleotides are TGCGCCAGCAGCTGGACAGGGGACACTGAAGCTTTCTTT. It is translated as CASSWTGDTEAFF.

The rearrangement joins TRBV3-1 (or the pseudogene TRBV3-2) to TRBJ2-3; D is perhaps TRBD2 (5 bases). CDR3 length equals 15 residues. CDR1 LGHDT and CDR2 YNNKEL come from the germline V gene (reference sequence). Between the trimmed V and J ends, which lost 0 bases and 10 bases, there was a span of 17 bases. The CDR3 region is CASSQDRAVLPAQYF. The DNA for the CDR3 is TGTGCCAGCAGCCAAGATCGAGCGGTCCTACCGGCGCAGTATTTT.

The chain couples TRBV6-5 to TRBJ2-7; 7 bases line up with TRBD1. Germline V gene data show CDR1 as MNHEY and CDR2 as SVGAGI. The ends lost 1 base at V and 2 bases at J; junction bases unmatched: 8. The CDR3 is 16 amino acids. CDR3 nucleotide sequence: TGTGCCAGCAGTTACTTACGGCAGGGGGTCACCTACGAGCAGTACTTC. It yields the protein CASSYLRQGVTYEQYF.

V is TRBV29-1 and J is TRBJ2-7; no reliable D call. The ends were cut back, 6 bases at V and 10 bases at J, with 13 bases in the middle. CDR1 is SQVTM, CDR2 ANQGSEA, per germline. CDR3 length: 10 residues. The CDR3 loop is CSVLVRRQYF. In DNA form, the CDR3 reads TGCAGCGTCCTAGTACGGCGACAGTACTTC.

This sequence joins TRBV14 and TRBJ2-1; a weak D match, TRBD1 (5 bases). CDR3 size: 15 residues. Trimming left V 3 bases short and J 8 bases short, with 17 bases between. The germline gives CDR1 SGHDN, CDR2 FVKESK. The CDR3 is CASSHRQRRLDEQFF. In DNA, the CDR3 is TGTGCCAGCAGCCACCGACAGAGGCGTTTGGATGAGCAGTTCTTC.

The rearrangement uses TRBV28 and TRBJ1-1, with D possibly matching TRBD1 (5 bases). The CDR3 is 16 amino acids. The V gene's germline CDR1 is MDHEN and CDR2 SYDVKM. Between the trimmed V and J ends, which lost 3 bases and 3 bases, there was a span of 17 bases. CDR3 amino acids: CASSLISGQIDTEAFF. The CDR3 DNA is TGTGCCAGCAGTTTGATCTCAGGGCAGATAGACACTGAAGCTTTCTTT.

The count of this clone is one. This chain uses TRBV5-1 with TRBJ2-3; no definite D call. V was clipped by 1 base and J by 3 bases, with 3 bases between them. CDR1 and CDR2 from the germline V gene are SGHRS and YFSETQ. This CDR3 is built from 12 residues. The DNA for the CDR3 is TGCGCCAGCAGCTTGACAACAGATACGCAGTATTTT. Translated, it gives CASSLTTDTQYF. The full variable domain, completed using reference TRBV5-1 and TRBJ2-3, is KAGVTQTPRYLIKTRGQQVTLSCSPISGHRSVSWYQQTPGQGLQFLFEYFSETQRNKGNFPGRFSGRQFSNSRSEMNVSTLELGDSALYLCASSLTTDTQYFGPGTRLTVL.

The chain carries TRBV2 and TRBJ1-1; perhaps TRBD1 as D (5 bases). V lost 4 bases to trimming and J lost 4 bases, with 16 bases between them. CDR1 and CDR2 (germline): SNHLY, FYNNEI. The CDR3 is 15 residues long. The DNA for the CDR3 is TGTGCCAGCAGTGTACGGGGTATGGGGCCCACTGAAGCTTTCTTT. Residues: CASSVRGMGPTEAFF. Full variable domain (rest looked up from reference TRBV2 and TRBJ1-1): EPEVTQTPSHQVTQMGQEVILRCVPISNHLYFYWYRQILGQKVEFLVSFYNNEISEKSEIFDDQFSVERPDGSNFTLKIRSTKLEDSAMYFCASSVRGMGPTEAFFGQGTRLTVV.

This clone occurred a few times. The chain is built from TRBV5-6 and TRBJ1-2, with TRBD1 matching 7 bases. Germline-derived CDR1 and CDR2 are SGHDT and YYEEEE. The CDR3 runs 16 residues. Trimming cost V 1 base and J 8 bases; bases outside gene matches: 14. In DNA, the CDR3 is TGTGCCAGCAGCTTGAGACCGACAGGGACTGTTTGGGGCTACACCTTC. Protein sequence: CASSLRPTGTVWGYTF.

The genes are TRBV11-3 and TRBJ1-6; D remains ambiguous. The length of the CDR3 is 13 residues. The V end lost 4 bases, the J end lost 4 bases, and 5 bases lay between the germline ends. Germline assignment: CDR1 SGHNT and CDR2 YENEEA. CDR3 in amino acids: CASSSTYNSPLHF. CDR3 coding DNA: TGTGCCAGCAGCTCAACTTATAATTCACCCCTCCACTTT.

The genes are TRBV5-1 and TRBJ1-2; D gene ambiguous. Germline V CDR1 and CDR2: SGHRS, YFSETQ. V was cut by 5 bases and J by 2 bases, with 19 bases left in between. The CDR3 has 16 residues. The chain's CDR3 is CASSSVGPGMNYGYTF. The CDR3 nucleotides read TGCGCCAGCAGTTCAGTAGGCCCGGGGATGAACTATGGCTACACCTTC.

This chain joins TRBV9 and TRBJ2-3; D is perhaps TRBD2 (6 bases). The CDR3 loop spans 16 amino acids. Germline values: CDR1 SGDLS, CDR2 YYNGEE. The ends were cut back, 0 bases at V and 2 bases at J, with 13 bases in the middle. The CDR3 DNA reads TGTGCCAGCAGCGTAGCGTTCGGGGGAGACACAGATACGCAGTATTTT. It is translated as CASSVAFGGDTDTQYF. The full variable domain, completed using reference TRBV9 and TRBJ2-3, is DSGVTQTPKHLITATGQRVTLRCSPRSGDLSVYWYQQSLDQGLQFLIQYYNGEERAKGNILERFSAQQFPDLHSELNLSSLELGDSALYFCASSVAFGGDTDTQYFGPGTRLTVL.

The gene calls are TRBV4-3 and TRBJ1-1; 9 bases are shared with TRBD1. Per the germline V gene, CDR1 is LGHNA and CDR2 is YSLEER. The CDR3 contains 16 residues. V lost 4 bases to trimming and J lost 5 bases; unmatched junction nucleotides: 11. This chain's CDR3 is CASSPGAGTGNTEAFF. As DNA, the CDR3 is TGCGCCAGCAGCCCGGGAGCCGGGACAGGGAATACTGAAGCTTTCTTT.

The chain joins TRBV5-1 to TRBJ2-2; D is undetermined. This CDR3 spans 15 amino acids. Per germline, CDR1 SGHRS and CDR2 YFSETQ. The V end was cut by 0 bases, the J end by 1 base, with 7 bases between. The CDR3 nucleotides are TGCGCCAGCAGCTTGGACGGGCAGAACACCGGGGAGCTGTTTTTT. It codes for CASSLDGQNTGELFF. The variable domain in full, with the rest retrieved from reference TRBV5-1 and TRBJ2-2, is KAGVTQTPRYLIKTRGQQVTLSCSPISGHRSVSWYQQTPGQGLQFLFEYFSETQRNKGNFPGRFSGRQFSNSRSEMNVSTLELGDSALYLCASSLDGQNTGELFFGEGSRLTVL.

The V and J genes are TRBV29-1 and TRBJ1-1, with D possibly being TRBD1 (5 bases). Germline CDR1 is SQVTM and CDR2 is ANQGSEA. The CDR3 loop spans 12 amino acids. Trimming pared 3 bases from V and 1 base from J, leaving 6 bases between. Written as DNA, the CDR3 is TGCAGCGTTGAGGACACGAACACTGAAGCTTTCTTT. The encoded protein is CSVEDTNTEAFF. Complete variable domain (other parts from reference TRBV29-1 and TRBJ1-1): SAVISQKPSRDICQRGTSLTIQCQVDSQVTMMFWYRQQPGQSLTLIATANQGSEATYESGFVIDKFPISRPNLTFSTLTVSNMSPEDSSIYLCSVEDTNTEAFFGQGTRLTVV.

The chain recombines TRBV7-9 with TRBJ1-1; a weak D match, TRBD1 (5 bases). This CDR3 is 13 amino acids long. Germline V lookup: CDR1 SEHNR, CDR2 FQNEAQ (reference sequence). The V gene lost 1 base and the J gene lost 10 bases, with 13 bases spanning the gap. This CDR3 reads CASSLGQSRGAFF. In DNA form, the CDR3 reads TGTGCCAGCAGCTTAGGGCAATCAAGGGGAGCTTTCTTT. Filled out from reference TRBV7-9 and TRBJ1-1, the complete variable domain reads DTGVSQNPRHKITKRGQNVTFRCDPISEHNRLYWYRQTLGQGPEFLTYFQNEAQLEKSRLLSDRFSAERPKGSFSTLEIQRTEQGDSAMYLCASSLGQSRGAFFGQGTRLTVV.

The rearrangement joins TRBV7-9 to TRBJ2-2, with D possibly being TRBD2 (5 bases). The CDR3 contains 14 residues. Germline V lookup: CDR1 SEHNR, CDR2 FQNEAQ (reference sequence). Between the trimmed V and J ends, which lost 1 base and 4 bases, there was a span of 7 bases. The CDR3 bases are TGTGCCAGCAGCTTAGTCGCGGGCACCGGGGAGCTGTTTTTT. Amino acids: CASSLVAGTGELFF.

This clone occurred once. This CDR3 reads CASSDYQRDRQGWTGCGNTIYF. As DNA, the CDR3 is TGTGCCAGCAGTGACTATCAACGCGATCGGCAAGGCTGGACAGGGTGTGGAAACACCATATATTTT. The rearrangement uses TRBV6-4 and TRBJ1-3; TRBD1 matches 8 bases. Germline V lookup: CDR1 MRHNA, CDR2 SNTAGT. CDR3 length equals 22 residues. With 1 base clipped from V and 3 bases from J, the junction kept 23 bases outside the gene matches.

The V gene is TRBV5-6, the J gene TRBJ1-1; 9 nucleotides align to TRBD1. The CDR3 sequence is 16 residues long. Germline trimming cut 5 bases from V and 0 bases from J; bases unmatched to any gene: 8. Germline CDR1 reads SGHDT; CDR2 reads YYEEEE. The chain's CDR3 is CASRTGTGRMNTEAFF. The CDR3 DNA follows: TGTGCCAGCAGAACCGGGACAGGGCGCATGAACACTGAAGCTTTCTTT.

CDR3 amino acids: CASSRAGQNYGYTF. The CDR3 DNA sequence: TGTGCCAGCAGCCGTGCGGGACAGAACTATGGCTACACCTTC. The rearrangement joins TRBV4-2 to TRBJ1-2; 7 bases agree with TRBD1. Trimming took 4 bases from V and 2 from J; bases not matched to a gene: 4. The germline CDR1 and CDR2 sequences are LGHNA and YNFKEQ. The CDR3 length is 14 residues.

The rearrangement joins TRBV14 to TRBJ2-7; possible D gene TRBD2, 6 bases. Trimming left V 1 base short and J 5 bases short, with 9 bases between. Germline V gene data show CDR1 as SGHDN and CDR2 as FVKESK. This CDR3 contains 13 residues. The CDR3, as DNA: TGTGCCAGCAGCCAAGTGGAGGGGCACGAGCAGTACTTC. Amino acids: CASSQVEGHEQYF.

This chain uses TRBV7-2 with TRBJ2-7, with 8 bases aligning to TRBD1. CDR3 length: 15 residues. CDR1 is SGHTA and CDR2 is FQGNSA in the germline V gene. Trimming cost V 5 bases and J 4 bases; bases outside gene matches: 10. DNA of the CDR3: TGTGCCAGCAGCCTCACGGTCGACAGGGGTTACGAGCAGTACTTC. As protein: CASSLTVDRGYEQYF.

This chain connects TRBV6-8 to TRBJ1-1; 7 nucleotides align to TRBD1. The length of the CDR3 is 15 residues. V was clipped by 6 bases and J by 0 bases; unmatched bases: 7. CDR1 MNHGY and CDR2 SAAAGT come from the germline V gene. The CDR3 protein is CASSPKDRMNTEAFF. DNA of the CDR3: TGTGCCAGCAGCCCTAAGGACAGGATGAACACTGAAGCTTTCTTT.

The chain combines TRBV7-2 with TRBJ1-1; D call uncertain. Germline CDR1 and CDR2: SGHTA and FQGNSA. V was trimmed by 6 bases and J by 4 bases, leaving 15 bases between them. The CDR3 totals 14 residues. CDR3 residues: CASRPRAGSTEAFF. CDR3 nucleotide sequence: TGTGCCAGCAGACCCCGTGCGGGATCCACTGAAGCTTTCTTT.